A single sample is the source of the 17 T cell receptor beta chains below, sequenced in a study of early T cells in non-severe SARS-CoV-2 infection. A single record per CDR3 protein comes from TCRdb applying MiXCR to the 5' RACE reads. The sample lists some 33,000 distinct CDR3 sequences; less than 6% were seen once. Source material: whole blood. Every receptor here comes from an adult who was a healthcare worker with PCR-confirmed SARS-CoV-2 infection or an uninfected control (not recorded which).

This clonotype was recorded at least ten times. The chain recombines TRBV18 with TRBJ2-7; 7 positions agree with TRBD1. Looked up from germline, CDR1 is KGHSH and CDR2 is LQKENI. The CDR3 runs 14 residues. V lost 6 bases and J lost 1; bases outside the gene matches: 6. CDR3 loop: CASSPTQGSYEQYF. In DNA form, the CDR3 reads TGTGCCAGCTCCCCAACACAGGGGTCCTACGAGCAGTACTTC. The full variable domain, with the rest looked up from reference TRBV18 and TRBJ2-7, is NAGVMQNPRHLVRRRGQEARLRCSPMKGHSHVYWYRQLPEEGLKFMVYLQKENIIDESGMPKERFSAEFPKEGPSILRIQQVVRGDSAAYFCASSPTQGSYEQYFGPGTRLTVT.

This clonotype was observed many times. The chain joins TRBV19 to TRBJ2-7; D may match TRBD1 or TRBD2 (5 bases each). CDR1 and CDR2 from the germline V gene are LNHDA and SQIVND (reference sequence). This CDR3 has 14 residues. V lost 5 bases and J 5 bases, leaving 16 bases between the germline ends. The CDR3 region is CASSEGRESDEQYF. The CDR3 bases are TGTGCCAGTAGTGAGGGCAGGGAATCAGACGAGCAGTACTTC.

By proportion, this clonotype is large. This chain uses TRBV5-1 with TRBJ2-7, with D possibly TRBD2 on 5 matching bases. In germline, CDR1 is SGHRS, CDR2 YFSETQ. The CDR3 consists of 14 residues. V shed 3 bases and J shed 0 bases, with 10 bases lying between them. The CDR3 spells CASSSGESSYEQYF. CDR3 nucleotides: TGCGCCAGCAGCTCCGGGGAGAGCTCCTACGAGCAGTACTTC.

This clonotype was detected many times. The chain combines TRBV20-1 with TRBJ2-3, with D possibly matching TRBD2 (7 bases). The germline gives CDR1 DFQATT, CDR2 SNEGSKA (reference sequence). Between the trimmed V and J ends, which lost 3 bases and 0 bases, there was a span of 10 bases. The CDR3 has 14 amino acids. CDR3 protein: CSARAGASTDTQYF. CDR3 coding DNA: TGCAGTGCTAGGGCGGGGGCCAGCACAGATACGCAGTATTTT.

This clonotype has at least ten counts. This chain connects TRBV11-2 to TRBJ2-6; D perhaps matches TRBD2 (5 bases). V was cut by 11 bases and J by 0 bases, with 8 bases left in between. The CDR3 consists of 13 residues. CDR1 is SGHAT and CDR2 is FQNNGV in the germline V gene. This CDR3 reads CAGGYSGANVLTF. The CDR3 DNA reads TGTGCCGGCGGGTACTCTGGGGCCAACGTCCTGACTTTC. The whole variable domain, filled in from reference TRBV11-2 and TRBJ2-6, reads EAGVAQSPRYKIIEKRQSVAFWCNPISGHATLYWYQQILGQGPKLLIQFQNNGVVDDSQLPKDRFSAERLKGVDSTLKIQPAKLEDSAVYLCAGGYSGANVLTFGAGSRLTVL.

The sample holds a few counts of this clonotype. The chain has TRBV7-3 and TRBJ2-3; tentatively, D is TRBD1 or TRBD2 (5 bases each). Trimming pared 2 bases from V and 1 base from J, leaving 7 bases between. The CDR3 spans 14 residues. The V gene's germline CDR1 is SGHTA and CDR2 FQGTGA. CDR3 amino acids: CASSLEGRTDTQYF. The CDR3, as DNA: TGTGCCAGCAGCTTAGAGGGGCGCACAGATACGCAGTATTTT.

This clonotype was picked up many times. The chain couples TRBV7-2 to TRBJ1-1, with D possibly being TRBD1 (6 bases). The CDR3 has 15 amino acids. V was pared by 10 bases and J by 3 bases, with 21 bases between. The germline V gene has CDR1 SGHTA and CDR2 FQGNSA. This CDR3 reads CATQLSGGQHTEAFF. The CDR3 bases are TGTGCCACGCAGCTTTCTGGAGGACAGCACACTGAAGCTTTCTTT. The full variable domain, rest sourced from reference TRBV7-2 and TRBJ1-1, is GAGVSQSPSNKVTEKGKDVELRCDPISGHTALYWYRQSLGQGLEFLIYFQGNSAPDKSGLPSDRFSAERTGGSVSTLTIQRTQQEDSAVYLCATQLSGGQHTEAFFGQGTRLTVV.

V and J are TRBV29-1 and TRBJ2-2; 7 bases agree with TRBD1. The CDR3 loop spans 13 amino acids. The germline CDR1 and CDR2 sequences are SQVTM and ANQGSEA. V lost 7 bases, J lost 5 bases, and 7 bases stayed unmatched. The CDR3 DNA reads TGCAGCGGAACAGGGGAAGGGACCGGGGAGCTGTTTTTT. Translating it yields CSGTGEGTGELFF.

CDR3 nucleotide sequence: TGCGCCAGCAGTCGGGATAGGGGATTCACAGATACGCAGTATTTT. Its translation is CASSRDRGFTDTQYF. The chain is built from TRBV4-3 and TRBJ2-3; D may correspond to TRBD1 or TRBD2 (5 bases each). Trimming removed 6 bases at V and 2 bases at J, with 15 bases between. The length of the CDR3 is 15 residues. Germline V gives CDR1 LGHNA, CDR2 YSLEER.

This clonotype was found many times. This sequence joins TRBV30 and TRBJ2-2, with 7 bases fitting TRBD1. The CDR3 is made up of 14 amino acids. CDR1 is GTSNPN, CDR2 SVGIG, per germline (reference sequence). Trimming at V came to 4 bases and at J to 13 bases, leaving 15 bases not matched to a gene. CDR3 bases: TGTGCCTGGACCCCCCAGAGGGGACAGTCGGGGCTGTTTTTT. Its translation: CAWTPQRGQSGLFF.

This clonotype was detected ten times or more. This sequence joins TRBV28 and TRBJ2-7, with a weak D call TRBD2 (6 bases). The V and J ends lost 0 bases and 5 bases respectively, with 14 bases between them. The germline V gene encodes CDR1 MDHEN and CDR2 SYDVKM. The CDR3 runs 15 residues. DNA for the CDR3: TGTGCCAGCAGTTTATGGGAGGGTCCGGCGCACGAGCAGTACTTC. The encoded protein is CASSLWEGPAHEQYF.

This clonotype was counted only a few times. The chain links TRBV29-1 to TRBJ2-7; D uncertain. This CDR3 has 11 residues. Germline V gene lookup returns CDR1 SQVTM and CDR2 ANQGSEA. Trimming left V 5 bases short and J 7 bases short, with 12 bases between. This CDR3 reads CSVLSGREQYF. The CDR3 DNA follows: TGCAGCGTTTTGTCTGGACGTGAGCAGTACTTC.

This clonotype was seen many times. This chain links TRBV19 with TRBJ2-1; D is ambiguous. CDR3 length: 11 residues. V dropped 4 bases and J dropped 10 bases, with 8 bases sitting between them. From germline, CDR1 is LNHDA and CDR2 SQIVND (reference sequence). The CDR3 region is CASSTFWEQFF. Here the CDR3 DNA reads TGTGCCAGTAGTACTTTTTGGGAGCAGTTCTTC.

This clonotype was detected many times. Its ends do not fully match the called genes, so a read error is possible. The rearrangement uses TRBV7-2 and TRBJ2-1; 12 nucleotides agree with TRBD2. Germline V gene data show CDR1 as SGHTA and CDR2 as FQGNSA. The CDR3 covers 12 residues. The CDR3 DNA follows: TGTGCCAGCAGCTCGACTAGCGGGGGCCCGGTCTTC. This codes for CASSSTSGGPVF.

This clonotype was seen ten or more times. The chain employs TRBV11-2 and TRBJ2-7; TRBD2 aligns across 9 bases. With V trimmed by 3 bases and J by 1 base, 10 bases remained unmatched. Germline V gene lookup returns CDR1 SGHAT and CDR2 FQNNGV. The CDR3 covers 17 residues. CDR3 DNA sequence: TGTGCCAGCAGCTTGGGTCGCGGGACTAGCTCGTCCTACGAGCAGTACTTC. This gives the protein CASSLGRGTSSSYEQYF.

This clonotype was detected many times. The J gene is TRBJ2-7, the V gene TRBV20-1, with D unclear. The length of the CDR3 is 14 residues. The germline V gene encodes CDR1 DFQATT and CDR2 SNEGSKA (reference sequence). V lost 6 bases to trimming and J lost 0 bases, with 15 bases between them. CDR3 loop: CSAQPDTNSYEQYF. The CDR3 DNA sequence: TGCAGTGCACAACCCGACACGAACTCCTACGAGCAGTACTTC.

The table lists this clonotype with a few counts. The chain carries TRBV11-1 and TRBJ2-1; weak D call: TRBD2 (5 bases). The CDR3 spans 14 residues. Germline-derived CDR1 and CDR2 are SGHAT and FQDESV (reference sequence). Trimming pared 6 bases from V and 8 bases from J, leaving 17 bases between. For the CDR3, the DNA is TGTGCCAGCAGGCGCTCGGCGGGTACGGATGAGCAGTTCTTC. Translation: CASRRSAGTDEQFF.